The source of this T cell receptor (beta chain) is a study of blood T cell repertoires in COVID-19. Across the study: T cells, B-cell-depleted T cells, or PBMCs supplied cDNA or gDNA.

The count of this clone is one. Measured with immunoSEQ multiplex PCR; TCRdb has only the in-frame clones, and not every one. Of roughly 430,000 clones in the sample, 70% to 90% were seen once. Sequencing was performed on PBMCs or T cells enriched from blood (not recorded which). The clonotype originates from a woman in her forties with acute COVID-19.

CDR3 in DNA: TGTGCCAGCTCACTTCGGGACAAGACCTACGAGCAGTACTTC. Translating gives CASSLRDKTYEQYF. The rearrangement links TRBV18 to TRBJ2-7, with a possible D match to TRBD1 (6 bases). CDR3 length equals 14 residues. CDR1 is KGHSH, CDR2 LQKENI, per germline. Deletions cut 4 bases from V and 2 bases from J, with 12 bases between.